The source of this T cell receptor (beta chain) is a study of identifying expanded T cells in peripheral blood. Profiling relied on immunoSEQ multiplex PCR, and the TCRdb table lists in-frame clones only, not all of them. This sample has over 65,000 clones, with roughly 89% found just once. The CDR3 runs 15 residues. Healthy donors had no documented immune events, such as infections, while sampled. The chain combines TRBV12-2 with TRBJ1-1. TRBV12-2 constitutes a pseudogene. Sequencing used blood. The receptor's source is a person between 18 and 75 years old in good health. CDR3 nucleotides: TGTGCAAGTCGCTTAATAAGGGGGGAGGTCACTGAAGCTTTCTTT. Translated, it gives CASRLIRGEVTEAFF.